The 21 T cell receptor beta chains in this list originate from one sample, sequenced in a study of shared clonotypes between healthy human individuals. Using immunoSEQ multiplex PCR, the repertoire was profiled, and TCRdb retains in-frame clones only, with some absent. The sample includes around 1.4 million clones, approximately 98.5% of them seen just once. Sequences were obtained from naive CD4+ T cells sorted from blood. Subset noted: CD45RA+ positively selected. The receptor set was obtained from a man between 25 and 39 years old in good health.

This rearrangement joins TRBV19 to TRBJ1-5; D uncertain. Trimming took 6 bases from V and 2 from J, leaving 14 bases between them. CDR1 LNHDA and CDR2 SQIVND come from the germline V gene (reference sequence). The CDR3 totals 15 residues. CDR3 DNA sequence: TGTGCCAGTAGCGACACACGAGGAGGCAATCAGCCCCAGCATTTT. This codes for CASSDTRGGNQPQHF.

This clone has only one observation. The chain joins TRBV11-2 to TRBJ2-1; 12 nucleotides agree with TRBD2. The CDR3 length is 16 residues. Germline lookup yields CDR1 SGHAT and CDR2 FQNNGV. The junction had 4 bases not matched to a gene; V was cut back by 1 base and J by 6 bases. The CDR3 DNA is TGTGCCAGCAGCTTAGCTAGCGGGAGGGCCATCAATGAGCAGTTCTTC. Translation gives CASSLASGRAINEQFF.

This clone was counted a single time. In DNA form, the CDR3 reads TGTGCCAGCAGCTTAGGGGGTAGCGGGAGCCACGAGCAGTACTTC. Protein sequence: CASSLGGSGSHEQYF. The chain is built from TRBV11-2 and TRBJ2-7, with 9 bases lining up with TRBD2. Germline trimming cut 1 base from V and 5 bases from J; bases unmatched to any gene: 6. The CDR3 totals 15 residues. Germline CDR1 is SGHAT and CDR2 is FQNNGV.

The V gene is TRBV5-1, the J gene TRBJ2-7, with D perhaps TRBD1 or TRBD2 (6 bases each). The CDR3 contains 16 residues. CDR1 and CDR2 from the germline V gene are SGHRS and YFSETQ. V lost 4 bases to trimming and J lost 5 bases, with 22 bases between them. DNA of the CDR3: TGCGCCAGCAGCCTCCTAACTGGTGGGGGGCCCCACGAGCAGTACTTC. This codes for CASSLLTGGGPHEQYF. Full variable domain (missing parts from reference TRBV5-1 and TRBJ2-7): KAGVTQTPRYLIKTRGQQVTLSCSPISGHRSVSWYQQTPGQGLQFLFEYFSETQRNKGNFPGRFSGRQFSNSRSEMNVSTLELGDSALYLCASSLLTGGGPHEQYFGPGTRLTVT.

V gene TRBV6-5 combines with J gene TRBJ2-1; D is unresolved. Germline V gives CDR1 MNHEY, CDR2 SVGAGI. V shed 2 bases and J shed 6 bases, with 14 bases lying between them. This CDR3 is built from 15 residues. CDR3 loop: CASSYRIGLGNEQFF. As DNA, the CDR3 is TGTGCCAGCAGTTACCGGATAGGTCTCGGCAATGAGCAGTTCTTC.

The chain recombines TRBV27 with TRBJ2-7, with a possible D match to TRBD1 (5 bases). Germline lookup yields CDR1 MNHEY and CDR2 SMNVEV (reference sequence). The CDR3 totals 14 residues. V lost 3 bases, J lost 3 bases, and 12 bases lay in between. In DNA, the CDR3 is TGTGCCAGCAGTTTCGCAGGGAACGTCTACGAGCAGTACTTC. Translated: CASSFAGNVYEQYF.

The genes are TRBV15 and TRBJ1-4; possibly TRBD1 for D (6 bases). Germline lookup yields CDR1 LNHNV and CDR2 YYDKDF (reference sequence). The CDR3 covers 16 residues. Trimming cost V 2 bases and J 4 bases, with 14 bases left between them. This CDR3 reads CATSRNSQGFNEKLFF. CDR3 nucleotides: TGTGCCACCAGCAGAAATTCACAGGGCTTTAATGAAAAACTGTTTTTT.

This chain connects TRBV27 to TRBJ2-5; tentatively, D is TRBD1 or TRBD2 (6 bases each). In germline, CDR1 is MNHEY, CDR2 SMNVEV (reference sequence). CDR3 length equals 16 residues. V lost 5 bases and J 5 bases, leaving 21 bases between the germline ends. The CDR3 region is CASSRQRADDRETQYF. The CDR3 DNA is TGTGCCAGCAGTCGACAGCGGGCAGACGACAGGGAGACCCAGTACTTC.

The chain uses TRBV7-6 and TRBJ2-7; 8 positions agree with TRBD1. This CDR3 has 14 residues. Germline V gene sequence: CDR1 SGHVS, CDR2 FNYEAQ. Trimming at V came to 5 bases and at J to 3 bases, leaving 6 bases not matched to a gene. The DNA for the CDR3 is TGTGCCAGCAGCCGTGGACAGGGCTACTACGAGCAGTACTTC. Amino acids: CASSRGQGYYEQYF.

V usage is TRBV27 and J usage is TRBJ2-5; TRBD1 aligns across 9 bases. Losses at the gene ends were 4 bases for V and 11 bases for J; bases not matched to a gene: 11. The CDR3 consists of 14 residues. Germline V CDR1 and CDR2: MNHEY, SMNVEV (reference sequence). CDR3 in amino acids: CASSSIQGAPLQYF. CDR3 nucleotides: TGTGCCAGCAGTTCTATACAGGGGGCCCCACTACAGTACTTC.

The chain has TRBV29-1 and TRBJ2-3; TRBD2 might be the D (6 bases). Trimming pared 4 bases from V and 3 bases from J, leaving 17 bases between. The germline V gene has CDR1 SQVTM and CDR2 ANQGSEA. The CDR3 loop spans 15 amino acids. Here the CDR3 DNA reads TGCAGCGTTGTCGGTCTCGGGAGTGGTACAGATACGCAGTATTTT. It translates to CSVVGLGSGTDTQYF.

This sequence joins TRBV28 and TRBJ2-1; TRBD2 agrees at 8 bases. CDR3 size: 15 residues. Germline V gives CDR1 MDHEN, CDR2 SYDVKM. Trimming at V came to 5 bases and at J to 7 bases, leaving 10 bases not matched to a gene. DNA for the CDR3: TGTGCCAGCAGTCCATCCAGCGGGAGTGGTAATGAGCAGTTCTTC. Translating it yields CASSPSSGSGNEQFF. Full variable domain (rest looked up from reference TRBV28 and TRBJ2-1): DVKVTQSSRYLVKRTGEKVFLECVQDMDHENMFWYRQDPGLGLRLIYFSYDVKMKEKGDIPEGYSVSREKKERFSLILESASTNQTSMYLCASSPSSGSGNEQFFGPGTRLTVL.

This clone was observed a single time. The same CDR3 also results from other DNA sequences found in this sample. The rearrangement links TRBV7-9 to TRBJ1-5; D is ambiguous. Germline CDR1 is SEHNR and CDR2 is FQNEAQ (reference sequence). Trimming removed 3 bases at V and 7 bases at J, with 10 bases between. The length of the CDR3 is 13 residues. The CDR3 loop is CASSFSPGQPQHF. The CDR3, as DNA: TGTGCCAGCAGCTTTTCCCCGGGCCAGCCCCAGCATTTT.

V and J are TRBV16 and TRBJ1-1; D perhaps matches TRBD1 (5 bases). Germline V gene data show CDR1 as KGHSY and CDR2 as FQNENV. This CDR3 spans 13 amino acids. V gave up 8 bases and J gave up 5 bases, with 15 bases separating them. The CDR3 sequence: CASLVGGGTEAFF. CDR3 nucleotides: TGTGCCAGCCTGGTTGGGGGAGGGACTGAAGCTTTCTTT.

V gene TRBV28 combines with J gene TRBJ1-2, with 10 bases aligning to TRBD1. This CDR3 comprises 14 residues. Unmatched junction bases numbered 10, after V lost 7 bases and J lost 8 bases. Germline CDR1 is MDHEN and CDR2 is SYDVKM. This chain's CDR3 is CASTYYWDRGGYTF. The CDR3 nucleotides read TGTGCCAGCACCTATTACTGGGACAGGGGAGGCTACACCTTC.

This CDR3 is CASSLRRGEYGYTF. The CDR3 region has the DNA TGTGCCAGCAGCCTTAGACGGGGTGAATATGGCTACACCTTC. The chain links TRBV7-2 to TRBJ1-2; no clear D. The CDR3 has 14 amino acids. CDR1 and CDR2 from the germline V gene are SGHTA and FQGNSA. The V gene lost 5 bases and the J gene lost 5 bases, with 15 bases spanning the gap. The entire variable domain, with the rest obtained from reference TRBV7-2 and TRBJ1-2, is as follows: GAGVSQSPSNKVTEKGKDVELRCDPISGHTALYWYRQSLGQGLEFLIYFQGNSAPDKSGLPSDRFSAERTGGSVSTLTIQRTQQEDSAVYLCASSLRRGEYGYTFGSGTRLTVV.

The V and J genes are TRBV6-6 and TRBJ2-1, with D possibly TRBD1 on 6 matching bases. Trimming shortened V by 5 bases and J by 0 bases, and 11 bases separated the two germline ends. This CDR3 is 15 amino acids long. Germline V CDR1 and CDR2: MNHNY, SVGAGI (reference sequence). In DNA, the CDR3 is TGTGCCAGCAGTCTCAGGGGTGGCTCCTACAATGAGCAGTTCTTC. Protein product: CASSLRGGSYNEQFF.

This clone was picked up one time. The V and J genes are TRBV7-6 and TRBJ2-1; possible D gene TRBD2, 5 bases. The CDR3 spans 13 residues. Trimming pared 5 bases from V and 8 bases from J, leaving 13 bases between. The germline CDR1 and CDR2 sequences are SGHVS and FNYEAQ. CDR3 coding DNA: TGTGCCAGCAGCCACCGCGGGTCATATGAGCAGTTCTTC. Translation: CASSHRGSYEQFF.

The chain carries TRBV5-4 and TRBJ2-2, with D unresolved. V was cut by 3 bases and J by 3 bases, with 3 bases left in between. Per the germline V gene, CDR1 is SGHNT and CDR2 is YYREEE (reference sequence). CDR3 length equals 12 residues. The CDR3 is CASSSDTGELFF. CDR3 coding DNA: TGTGCCAGCAGCTCGGACACCGGGGAGCTGTTTTTT.

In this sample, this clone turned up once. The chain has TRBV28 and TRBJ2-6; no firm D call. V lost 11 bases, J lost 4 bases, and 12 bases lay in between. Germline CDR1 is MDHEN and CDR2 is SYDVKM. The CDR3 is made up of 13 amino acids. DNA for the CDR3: TGTGCCCAAGAAGCTTCGGGGGCCAACGTCCTGACTTTC. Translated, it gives CAQEASGANVLTF.

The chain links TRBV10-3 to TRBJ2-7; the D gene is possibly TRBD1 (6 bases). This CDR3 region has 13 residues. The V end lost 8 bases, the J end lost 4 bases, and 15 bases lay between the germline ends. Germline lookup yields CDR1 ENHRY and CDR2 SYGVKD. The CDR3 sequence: CAIASGTRYEQYF. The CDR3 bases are TGTGCCATCGCTTCCGGGACAAGGTACGAGCAGTACTTC.